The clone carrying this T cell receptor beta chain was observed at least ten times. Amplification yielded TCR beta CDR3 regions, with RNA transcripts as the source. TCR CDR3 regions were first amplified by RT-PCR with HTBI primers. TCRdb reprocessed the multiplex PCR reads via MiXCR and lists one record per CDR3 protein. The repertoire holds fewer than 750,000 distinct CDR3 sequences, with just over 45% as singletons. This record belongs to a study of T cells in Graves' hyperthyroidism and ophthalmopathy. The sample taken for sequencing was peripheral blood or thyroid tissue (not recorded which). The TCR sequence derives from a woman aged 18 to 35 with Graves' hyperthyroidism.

CDR3 residues: CASSPLDRDTTGNTIYF. The CDR3 DNA is TGTGCCAGCAGTCCGCTGGACAGAGACACTACTGGAAACACCATATATTTT. V and J are TRBV2 and TRBJ1-3, with a possible D match to TRBD1 (6 bases). The germline V gene encodes CDR1 SNHLY and CDR2 FYNNEI. This CDR3 comprises 17 residues. Trimming removed 5 bases at V and 2 bases at J, with 19 bases between.